The clone carrying this T cell receptor (beta chain) has only a few counts. Germline V gene data show CDR1 as SQVTM and CDR2 as ANQGSEA. The CDR3 runs to 14 residues. TCRdb ran MiXCR on the 5' RACE reads and lists one entry per CDR3 protein. The repertoire consists of 250,000 or so distinct CDR3 sequences, with 3.6% occurring once and the leading ten covering under 20%. The sample belongs to a study of T cells after yellow fever vaccination. The source of this sequence is a man between 18 and 29 years old who received the YFV17D yellow fever vaccine. Specimen: PBMCs, collected 15 days after the yellow fever booster vaccination. V and J are TRBV29-1 and TRBJ1-5; maybe TRBD1 (6 bases). CDR3 sequence reads: CTLRGTGSNQPQHF. The CDR3 DNA reads as TGCACCCTGAGGGGGACGGGTAGCAATCAGCCCCAGCATTTT.